A selection of T cell receptor beta chains follows, all from one sample in a study of cytomegalovirus exposure and HLA in healthy donors. Only in-frame clones appear in the TCRdb table, and some are missing; sequencing was by immunoSEQ multiplex PCR. The table lists over 90,000 clones, roughly 76% of them singletons. Input material: PBMCs. All receptors derive from a man in his forties in good health and CMV-seronegative. Each CDR3 is given with its conserved first and last residue. The D gene is left open where the match is weak. Clone size is given for some rows only: seen once, a few or many times, or a class if the clone is expanded.

D gene	V gene	clone size	J gene	CDR3 DNA	CDR3 protein
.	TRBV7-2	few	TRBJ2-6	TGTGCCAGCAGCCTCGCTGGGGCCAACGTCCTGACTTTC	CASSLAGANVLTF
TRBD1	TRBV4-1	.	TRBJ2-1	TGCGCCACGCGACGACAGGGATCCTACAATGAGCAGTTCTTC	CATRRQGSYNEQFF
.	TRBV6-5	.	TRBJ2-2	TGTGCCAGCAGTCCTCAGGGGAACACCGGGGAGCTGTTTTTT	CASSPQGNTGELFF
TRBD1	TRBV6-1	.	TRBJ1-2	TGTGCCAGCAGTGAAGATAGACAGGGGGTAGGCTATGGCTACACCTTC	CASSEDRQGVGYGYTF
TRBD1	TRBV6-5	few	TRBJ1-1	TGTGCCAGCAGTTACTCCAGGGGGCTTTACACTGAAGCTTTCTTT	CASSYSRGLYTEAFF
.	TRBV6-4	few	TRBJ2-1	TGTGCCAGCAGTGACCTCCCGGGGTTTTCTGAGCAGTTCTTC	CASSDLPGFSEQFF
.	TRBV5-4	once	TRBJ2-2	TGTGCCAGCAGCTTGCCAGGGACCGGGGAGCTGTTTTTT	CASSLPGTGELFF
.	TRBV5-1	.	TRBJ2-3	TGCGCCAGCAGCGGTAGCCCAAGCTTCACAGATACGCAGTATTTT	CASSGSPSFTDTQYF
.	TRBV2	few	TRBJ2-3	TGTGCCAGCAGTGAAGTACAGGGAGATACGCAGTATTTT	CASSEVQGDTQYF
.	TRBV12-2	.	TRBJ2-1	TGTGCAAGTCGCTTACCCAGACAGGGACCCTACAATGAGCAGTTCTTC	CASRLPRQGPYNEQFF
TRBD1	TRBV13	.	TRBJ1-4	TGTGCCAGCAGCTCACAGGGGTTGGCTAATGAAAAACTGTTTTTT	CASSSQGLANEKLFF
.	TRBV5-6	.	TRBJ2-4	TGTGCCAGCAGCTTGGAGGCGGGGTATGAGTACTTC	CASSLEAGYEYF
.	TRBV9	few	TRBJ1-2	TGTGCCAGCAGCCGAACAATATCGTCTAACTATGGCTACACCTTC	CASSRTISSNYGYTF
TRBD1	TRBV2	.	TRBJ2-3	TGTGCCAGCAGTGACGGACAGGGTAGCGCATTCGCAGATACGCAGTATTTT	CASSDGQGSAFADTQYF
.	TRBV2	once	TRBJ2-5	TGTGCCAGCAGTGTTGGTGGTTCGTTCGGGGGGCCCTGGGAGACCCAGTACTTC	CASSVGGSFGGPWETQYF
.	TRBV10-3	.	TRBJ1-2	TGTGCCATCAGCCCGGGGGGGGAGAACTATGGCTACACCTTC	CAISPGGENYGYTF
.	TRBV5-6	.	TRBJ1-3	TGTGCCAGCAGCTGGAGGTTCTCTGGAAACACCATATATTTT	CASSWRFSGNTIYF